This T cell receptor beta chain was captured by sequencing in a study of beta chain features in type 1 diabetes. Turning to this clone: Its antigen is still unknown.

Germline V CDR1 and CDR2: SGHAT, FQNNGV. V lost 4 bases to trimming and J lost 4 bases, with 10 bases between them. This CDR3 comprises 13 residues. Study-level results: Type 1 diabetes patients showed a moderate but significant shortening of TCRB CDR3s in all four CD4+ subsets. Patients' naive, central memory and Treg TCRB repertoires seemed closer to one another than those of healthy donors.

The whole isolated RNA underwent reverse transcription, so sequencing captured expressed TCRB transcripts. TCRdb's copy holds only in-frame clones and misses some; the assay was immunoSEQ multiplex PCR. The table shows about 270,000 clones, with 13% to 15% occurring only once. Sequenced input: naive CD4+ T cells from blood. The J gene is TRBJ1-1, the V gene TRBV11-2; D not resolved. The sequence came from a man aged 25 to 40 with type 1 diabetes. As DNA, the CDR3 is TGTGCCAGCAGCTCACGGAGTCGCACTGAAGCTTTCTTT. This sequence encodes CASSSRSRTEAFF.